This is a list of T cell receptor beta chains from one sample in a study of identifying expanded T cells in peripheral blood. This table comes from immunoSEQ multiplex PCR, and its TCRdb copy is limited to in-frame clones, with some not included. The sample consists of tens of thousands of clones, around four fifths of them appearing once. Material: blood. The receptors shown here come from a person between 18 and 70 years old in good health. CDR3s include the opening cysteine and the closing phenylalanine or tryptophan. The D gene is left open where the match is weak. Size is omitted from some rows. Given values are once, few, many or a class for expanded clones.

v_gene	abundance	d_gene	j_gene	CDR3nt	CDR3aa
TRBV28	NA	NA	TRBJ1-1	TGTGCCAGCAGTTTGGCGGGGATGACTGAAGCTTTCTTT	CASSLAGMTEAFF
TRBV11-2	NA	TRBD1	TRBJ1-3	TGTGCCAGCAGCTCGGGACAGCCCGTCTCTGGAAACACCATATATTTT	CASSSGQPVSGNTIYF
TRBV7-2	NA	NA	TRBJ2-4	TGTGCCAGCAGCTTATTAGCCAAAAACATTCAGTACTTC	CASSLLAKNIQYF
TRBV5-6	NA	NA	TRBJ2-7	TGTGCCAGCAGCTTTCCGGACAGCTACGAGCAGTACTTC	CASSFPDSYEQYF
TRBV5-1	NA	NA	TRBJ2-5	TGCGCCAGCAGCTTGATTTTGTCGGGAGAGACCCAGTACTTC	CASSLILSGETQYF
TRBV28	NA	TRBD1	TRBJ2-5	TGTGCCAGTGCTCTCGATCTTCGAACAGGGGATGAAGAGACCCAGTACTTC	CASALDLRTGDEETQYF
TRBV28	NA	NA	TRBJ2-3	TGTGCCAGCAGCTTTCCCGGACGGGAGACAGATACGCAGTATTTT	CASSFPGRETDTQYF
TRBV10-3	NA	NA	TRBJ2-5	TGTGCCTCCGAGGAGGGGGCCGGAGAGACCCAGTACTTC	CASEEGAGETQYF
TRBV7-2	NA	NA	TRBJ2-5	TGTGCCAGCAGCCCAGGAGTAGGGCAAGAGACCCAGTACTTC	CASSPGVGQETQYF
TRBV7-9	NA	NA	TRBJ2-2	TGTGCCAGCAGCTTAGCGGGGAGTGTTCCCGGGGAGCTGTTTTTT	CASSLAGSVPGELFF
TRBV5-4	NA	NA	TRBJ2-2	TGTGCCAGCAGCTTGTATGCTGCGAACACCGGGGAGCTGTTTTTT	CASSLYAANTGELFF
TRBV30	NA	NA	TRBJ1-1	TGTGCCTGGGAGCGGGGCATCAACACTGAAGCTTTCTTT	CAWERGINTEAFF
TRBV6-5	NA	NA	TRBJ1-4	TGTGCCAGCAGTTATGAAGAGAGGGAAAAACTGTTTTTT	CASSYEEREKLFF
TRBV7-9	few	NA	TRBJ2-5	TGTGCCAGCAGTCGACAAGAGACCCAGTACTTC	CASSRQETQYF
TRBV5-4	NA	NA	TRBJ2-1	TGTGCCAGCAGCTTTTCCCACATCCCTCCCGGCAATGAGCAGTTCTTC	CASSFSHIPPGNEQFF
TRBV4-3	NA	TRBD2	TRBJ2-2	TGCGCCAGCAGCCAGGAGGTGGGACTAGTTGGCGGGGAGCTGTTTTTT	CASSQEVGLVGGELFF
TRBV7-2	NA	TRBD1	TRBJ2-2	TGTGCCAGCAGCTTAGCGTCAATCGGGACAGGGGGCCTACCGAACACCGGGGAGCTGTTTTTT	CASSLASIGTGGLPNTGELFF
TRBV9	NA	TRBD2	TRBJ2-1	TGTGCCAGCAGCGTAGGTAGCGGGAACTACAATGAGCAGTTCTTC	CASSVGSGNYNEQFF
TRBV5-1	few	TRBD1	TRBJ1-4	TGCGCCAGCAGCCTGCGTGGGGGACAGGGAAACGAAAAACTGTTTTTT	CASSLRGGQGNEKLFF
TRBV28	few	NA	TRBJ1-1	TGTGCCAGCAGTCTCCAGCCGGCCATGAACACTGAAGCTTTCTTT	CASSLQPAMNTEAFF
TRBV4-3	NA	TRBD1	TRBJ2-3	TGCGCCAGCAGCCCCGGACAGGGATCCACAGATACGCAGTATTTT	CASSPGQGSTDTQYF
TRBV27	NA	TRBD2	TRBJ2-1	TGTGCCAGCAGTTTATTGGCTAGCGGGACGACCTACAATGAGCAGTTCTTC	CASSLLASGTTYNEQFF
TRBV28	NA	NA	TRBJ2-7	TGTGCCAGCAGTTTACGGGGGAAAAGCCTTTCATTC	CASSLRGKSLSF
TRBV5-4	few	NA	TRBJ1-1	TGTGCCAGCAGCTTTACTAGCGACACTGAAGCTTTCTTT	CASSFTSDTEAFF
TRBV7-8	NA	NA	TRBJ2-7	TGTGCCAGCAGCTTAGTCCAGCTACACTCCTACGAGCAGTACTTC	CASSLVQLHSYEQYF
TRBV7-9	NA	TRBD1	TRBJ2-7	TGTGCCAGCAGCGGGACAGGGCCTTACGAGCAGTACTTC	CASSGTGPYEQYF
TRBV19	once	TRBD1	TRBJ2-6	TGTGCCAGTAGTGTGGACAGGCTTCTTGGGGCCAACGTCCTGACTTTC	CASSVDRLLGANVLTF
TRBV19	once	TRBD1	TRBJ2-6	TGTGCCAGTACTGGTACGACCCCGGGACAGATGCTCTCTGGGGCCAACGTCCTGACTTTC	CASTGTTPGQMLSGANVLTF
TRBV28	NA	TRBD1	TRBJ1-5	TGTGCCAGCAGCCAGGGGGGGAGCAGCAATCAGCCCCAGCATTTT	CASSQGGSSNQPQHF
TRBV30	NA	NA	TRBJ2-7	TGTGCCTGGAATAGCGGAGGGGTGTACGAGCAGTACTTC	CAWNSGGVYEQYF
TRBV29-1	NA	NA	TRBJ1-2	TGCAGCGTCGGGGGTTCTAACTATGGCTACACCTTC	CSVGGSNYGYTF
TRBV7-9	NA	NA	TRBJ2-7	TGTGCCAGCAGCCCTGGACGCGAGCAGTACTTC	CASSPGREQYF
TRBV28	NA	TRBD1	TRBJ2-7	TGTGCCAGCAGTTCCCGGGACAGGGAGGACGAGCAGTACTTC	CASSSRDREDEQYF
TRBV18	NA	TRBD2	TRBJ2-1	TGTGCCAGCTCACCACCGGCTAGCGGGAGGGATGAGCAGTTCTTC	CASSPPASGRDEQFF
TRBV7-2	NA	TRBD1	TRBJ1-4	TGTGCCAGCAGCCTCGGGACAGGGGTTGAAAAACTGTTTTTT	CASSLGTGVEKLFF
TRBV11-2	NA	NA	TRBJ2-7	TGTGCCAGCAGCTTAATGGCAGGGGGGGCCTACGAGCAGTACTTC	CASSLMAGGAYEQYF
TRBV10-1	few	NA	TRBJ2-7	TGCGCCAGGCAGGGTCAATACGAGCAGTACTTC	CARQGQYEQYF
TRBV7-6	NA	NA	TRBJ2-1	TGTGCCAGCAGCTTAGGCAGCGGACACAATGAGCAGTTCTTC	CASSLGSGHNEQFF
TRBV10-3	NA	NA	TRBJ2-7	TGTGCCATCAGCCCTGGGAATGCCTACGAGCAGTACTTC	CAISPGNAYEQYF
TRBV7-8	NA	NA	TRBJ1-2	TGTGCCAGCAGCCCTACAGGGAAGAGCTATGGCTACACCTTC	CASSPTGKSYGYTF
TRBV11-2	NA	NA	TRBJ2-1	TGTGCCAGCAGCTTAATGAGTACTAGTCCTGAGCAGTTCTTC	CASSLMSTSPEQFF
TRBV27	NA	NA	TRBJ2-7	TGTGCCAGCAGTTTACAGGTGAGCTCCTACGAGCAGTACTTC	CASSLQVSSYEQYF
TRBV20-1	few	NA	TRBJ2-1	TGCAGTTCCCTTGGGGGCGATGAGCAGTTCTTC	CSSLGGDEQFF
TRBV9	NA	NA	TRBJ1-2	TGTGCCAGCAGCGTAGGTAGGGGCCTTAACTATGGCTACACCTTC	CASSVGRGLNYGYTF
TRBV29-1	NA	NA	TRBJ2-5	TGCAGCGTTGAAATATCCGGGACATGGGAGACCCAGTACTTC	CSVEISGTWETQYF
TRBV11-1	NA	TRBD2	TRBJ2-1	TGTGCCAGCAGCCGACTTAGCGGGAGTTTTAATGAGCAGTTCTTC	CASSRLSGSFNEQFF
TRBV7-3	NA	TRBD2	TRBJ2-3	TGTGCCAGCAGCTTAATTCCCCCGGGGCTAGCGGGAGTATCAGATACGCAGTATTTT	CASSLIPPGLAGVSDTQYF
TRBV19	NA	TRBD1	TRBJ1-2	TGTGCCAGTAGTATAAGTCGGGACAGGTACTACACCTTC	CASSISRDRYYTF